These T cell receptor beta chains were read from a single sample in a study of cytomegalovirus exposure and HLA in healthy donors. Data came from immunoSEQ multiplex PCR; TCRdb stores just in-frame clones and leaves some out. The sample consists of about 190,000 clones, more than 80% of them appearing once. Material for sequencing was PBMCs. These receptors originate from a man aged 18 to 30 in good health and CMV-seropositive. Each CDR3 is given with its conserved first and last residue. The D gene is left open where the match is weak. Where a row states a size, it is once, few, many or the class of an expanded clone; other rows omit it.

NA | TRBJ2-5 | NA | TRBV25-1 | CASSESGSGETQYF | TGTGCCAGCAGTGAAAGTGGCAGCGGCGAGACCCAGTACTTC
TRBD1 | TRBJ2-1 | once | TRBV11-3 | CASSAGTGGWDEQFF | TGTGCCAGCAGCGCCGGGACAGGGGGTTGGGATGAGCAGTTCTTC
TRBD2 | TRBJ2-5 | NA | TRBV11-3 | CASSWEGGETQYF | TGTGCCAGCAGCTGGGAGGGAGGAGAGACCCAGTACTTC
TRBD2 | TRBJ2-7 | NA | TRBV18 | CASSLGGLAGHEQYF | TGTGCCAGCTCACTGGGGGGACTAGCGGGACACGAGCAGTACTTC
TRBD2 | TRBJ2-7 | NA | TRBV29-1 | CSVESGTSGGEQYF | TGCAGCGTTGAATCTGGGACTAGCGGCGGCGAGCAGTACTTC
TRBD2 | TRBJ2-7 | NA | TRBV28 | CASRRTSGRVDEQYF | TGTGCCAGCAGAAGGACTAGCGGGAGGGTGGACGAGCAGTACTTC
TRBD2 | TRBJ2-1 | NA | TRBV5-6 | CASSLARAGGLNEQFF | TGTGCCAGCAGCTTGGCGCGGGCGGGAGGTCTCAATGAGCAGTTCTTC
TRBD1 | TRBJ1-5 | NA | TRBV28 | CATLTGSNQPQHF | TGTGCCACTCTGACAGGGAGCAATCAGCCCCAGCATTTT
TRBD2 | TRBJ2-7 | NA | TRBV10-3 | CAISEIGGRANYEQYF | TGTGCCATCAGTGAGATAGGCGGGAGGGCCAACTACGAGCAGTACTTC
NA | TRBJ2-3 | NA | TRBV7-6 | CASSLAWTQDTQYF | TGTGCCAGCAGCTTAGCGTGGACTCAAGATACGCAGTATTTT
NA | TRBJ2-7 | NA | TRBV25-1 | CASSYGTLSAYEQYF | TGTGCCAGCAGCTACGGGACACTTTCGGCCTACGAGCAGTACTTC
NA | TRBJ1-4 | NA | TRBV18 | CASSPRAGRATNEKLFF | TGTGCCAGCTCACCGCGCGCGGGGCGAGCAACTAATGAAAAACTGTTTTTT
NA | TRBJ2-3 | NA | TRBV2 | CASSDQEDTQYF | TGTGCCAGCAGTGACCAGGAAGATACGCAGTATTTT
NA | TRBJ2-3 | NA | TRBV6-4 | CASSAGEGADTQYF | TGTGCCAGCAGTGCCGGGGAGGGGGCAGATACGCAGTATTTT
NA | TRBJ1-1 | NA | TRBV7-6 | CASSSPGMTEAFF | TGTGCCAGCAGCTCCCCCGGGATGACTGAAGCTTTCTTT
TRBD1 | TRBJ1-2 | NA | TRBV4-3 | CASITKRSGGASYGYTF | TGCGCCAGCATCACCAAGAGATCAGGGGGCGCATCCTATGGCTACACCTTC
NA | TRBJ1-2 | few | TRBV28 | CASSPRGLYYGYTF | TGTGCCAGCAGTCCCCGGGGACTGTACTATGGCTACACCTTC
TRBD2 | TRBJ2-3 | NA | TRBV4-1 | CASSQLALAGTDTQYF | TGCGCCAGCAGCCAGCTGGCGCTAGCGGGAACGGATACGCAGTATTTT
NA | TRBJ2-1 | NA | TRBV5-1 | CASSVGVREADEQFF | TGCGCCAGCAGCGTTGGTGTCAGGGAGGCCGATGAGCAGTTCTTC
TRBD2 | TRBJ2-7 | NA | TRBV7-2 | CASSSRAGGYYEQYF | TGTGCCAGCAGCTCACGAGCGGGAGGGTACTACGAGCAGTACTTC
NA | TRBJ1-4 | NA | TRBV4-1 | CASRQINEKLFF | TGCGCCAGCAGACAGATTAATGAAAAACTGTTTTTT
NA | TRBJ2-7 | NA | TRBV19 | CASSTHGGSGEQYF | TGTGCCAGTTCGACTCACGGAGGCTCGGGCGAGCAGTACTTC
NA | TRBJ2-6 | NA | TRBV15 | CATSYSGANVLTF | TGTGCCACCAGCTACTCTGGGGCCAACGTCCTGACTTTC
NA | TRBJ2-3 | NA | TRBV6-4 | CASSDRGSTDTQYF | TGTGCCAGCAGTGACAGGGGGAGCACAGATACGCAGTATTTT
NA | TRBJ2-7 | NA | TRBV5-6 | CASSFDVGRRGYEQYF | TGTGCCAGCAGCTTTGATGTGGGGCGCCGAGGCTACGAGCAGTACTTC
NA | TRBJ2-3 | NA | TRBV5-6 | CASSQFQGTTDTQYF | TGTGCCAGCAGCCAATTCCAGGGAACCACAGATACGCAGTATTTT
TRBD1 | TRBJ1-2 | NA | TRBV5-4 | CASSLKQGIPFYGYTF | TGTGCCAGCAGCCTCAAACAGGGGATCCCTTTCTATGGCTACACCTTC
NA | TRBJ2-1 | NA | TRBV30 | CAYVTVEQFF | TGTGCCTACGTGACTGTGGAGCAGTTCTTC
NA | TRBJ1-1 | NA | TRBV28 | CASMGGGRGTEAFF | TGTGCCAGCATGGGGGGAGGGCGGGGAACTGAAGCTTTCTTT
TRBD1 | TRBJ1-1 | NA | TRBV11-1 | CASSFDRGPAFF | TGTGCCAGCAGCTTCGACAGGGGGCCAGCTTTCTTT
TRBD1 | TRBJ1-5 | NA | TRBV28 | CASRTGRRGYNQPQHF | TGTGCCAGCCGGACAGGTAGGAGGGGGTACAATCAGCCCCAGCATTTT
TRBD1 | TRBJ2-5 | NA | TRBV29-1 | CSVATRDRAETQYF | TGCAGCGTTGCGACCCGGGACAGGGCAGAGACCCAGTACTTC
TRBD2 | TRBJ2-1 | NA | TRBV7-9 | CASSSGLAAHINYNEQFF | TGTGCCAGCAGCTCGGGACTAGCGGCCCATATAAATTACAATGAGCAGTTCTTC
TRBD1 | TRBJ1-4 | NA | TRBV28 | CASSLGTDEKLFF | TGTGCCAGCAGCCTCGGGACAGATGAAAAACTGTTTTTT
NA | TRBJ1-5 | NA | TRBV19 | CASSIQNQPQHF | TGTGCCAGTAGTATACAAAATCAGCCCCAGCATTTT
NA | TRBJ1-4 | NA | TRBV18 | CASSPQYRATNEKLFF | TGTGCCAGCTCACCGCAATACAGAGCAACTAATGAAAAACTGTTTTTT
TRBD1 | TRBJ1-1 | NA | TRBV15 | CATTRDSIMNTEAFF | TGTGCCACCACCAGGGACAGTATCATGAACACTGAAGCTTTCTTT
TRBD2 | TRBJ2-7 | NA | TRBV10-2 | CASGLASYEQYF | TGCGCCAGCGGACTAGCTTCCTACGAGCAGTACTTC
NA | TRBJ2-1 | NA | TRBV9 | CASSVAIYNEQFF | TGTGCCAGCAGCGTAGCAATCTACAATGAGCAGTTCTTC
TRBD1 | TRBJ2-5 | NA | TRBV28 | CASSLGTGKETQYF | TGTGCCAGCAGTTTGGGGACAGGGAAAGAGACCCAGTACTTC
TRBD2 | TRBJ2-7 | NA | TRBV27 | CASSLTGGPEQYF | TGTGCCAGCAGTTTAACGGGAGGGCCCGAGCAGTACTTC
TRBD2 | TRBJ2-5 | NA | TRBV28 | CASSYAGEETQYF | TGTGCCAGCAGTTATGCGGGAGAAGAGACCCAGTACTTC
NA | TRBJ2-5 | NA | TRBV20-1 | CSPGTQYF | TGCAGCCCGGGGACCCAGTACTTC
TRBD1 | TRBJ2-1 | once | TRBV9 | CASSATGQNNEQFF | TGTGCCAGCAGCGCCACGGGACAGAACAATGAGCAGTTCTTC